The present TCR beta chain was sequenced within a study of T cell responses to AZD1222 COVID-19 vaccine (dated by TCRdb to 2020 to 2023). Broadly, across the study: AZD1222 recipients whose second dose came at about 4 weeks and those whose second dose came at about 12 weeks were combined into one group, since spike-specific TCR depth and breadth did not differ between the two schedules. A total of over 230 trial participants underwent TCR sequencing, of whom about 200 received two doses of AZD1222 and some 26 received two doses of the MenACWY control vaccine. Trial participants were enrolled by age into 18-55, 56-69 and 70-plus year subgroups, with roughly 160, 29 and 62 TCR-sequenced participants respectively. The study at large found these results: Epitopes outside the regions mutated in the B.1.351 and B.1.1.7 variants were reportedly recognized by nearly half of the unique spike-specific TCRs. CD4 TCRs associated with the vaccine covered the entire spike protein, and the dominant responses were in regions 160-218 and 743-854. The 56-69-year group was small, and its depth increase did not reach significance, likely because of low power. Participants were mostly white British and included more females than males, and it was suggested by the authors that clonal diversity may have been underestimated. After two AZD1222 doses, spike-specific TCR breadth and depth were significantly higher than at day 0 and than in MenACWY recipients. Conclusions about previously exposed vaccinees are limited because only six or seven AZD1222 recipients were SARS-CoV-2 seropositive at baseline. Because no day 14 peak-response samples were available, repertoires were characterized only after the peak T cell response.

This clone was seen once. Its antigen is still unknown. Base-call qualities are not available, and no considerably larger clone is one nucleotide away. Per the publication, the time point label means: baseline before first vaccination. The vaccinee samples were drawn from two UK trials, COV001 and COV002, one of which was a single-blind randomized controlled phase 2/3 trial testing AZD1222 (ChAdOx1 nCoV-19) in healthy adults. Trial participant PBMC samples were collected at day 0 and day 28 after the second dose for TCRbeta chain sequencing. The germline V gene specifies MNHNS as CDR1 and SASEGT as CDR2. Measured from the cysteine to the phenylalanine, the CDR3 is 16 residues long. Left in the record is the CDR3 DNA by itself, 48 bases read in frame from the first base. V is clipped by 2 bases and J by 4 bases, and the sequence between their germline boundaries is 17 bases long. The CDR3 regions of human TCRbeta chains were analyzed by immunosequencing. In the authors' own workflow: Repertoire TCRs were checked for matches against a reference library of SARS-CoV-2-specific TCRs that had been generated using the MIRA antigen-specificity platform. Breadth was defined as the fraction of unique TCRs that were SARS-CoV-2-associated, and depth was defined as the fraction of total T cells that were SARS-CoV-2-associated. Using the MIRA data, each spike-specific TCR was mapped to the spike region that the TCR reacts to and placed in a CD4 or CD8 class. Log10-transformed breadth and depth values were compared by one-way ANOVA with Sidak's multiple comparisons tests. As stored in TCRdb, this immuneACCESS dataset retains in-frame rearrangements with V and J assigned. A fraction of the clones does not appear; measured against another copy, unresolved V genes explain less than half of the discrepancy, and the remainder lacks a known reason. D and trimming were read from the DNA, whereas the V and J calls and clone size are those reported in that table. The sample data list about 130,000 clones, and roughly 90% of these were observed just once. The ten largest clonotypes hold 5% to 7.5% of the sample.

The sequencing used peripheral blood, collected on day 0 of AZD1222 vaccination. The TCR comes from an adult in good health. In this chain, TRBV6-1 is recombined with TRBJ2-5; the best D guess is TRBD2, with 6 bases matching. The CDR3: CASSETPLVGGETQYF. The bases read TGTGCCAGCAGTGAAACGCCATTGGTCGGGGGAGAGACCCAGTACTTC.